Below, 8 T cell receptor beta chains from the same sample are listed, as sequenced in a study of regulatory T cells in long-lasting Graves disease. For TCR beta, libraries came from iRepertoire HTBI primers and Arm-PCR of CDR3 regions. TCRdb called the multiplex PCR reads again in MiXCR, with one record for every CDR3 protein. Of approximately 460,000 distinct CDR3 sequences listed, over 15% are singletons. Time point here: newly diagnosed GD, antithyroid drugs for less than 3 months. With RNA extracted from PBMCs as input, the TCR library was made. The same sample was also used in a study of T cells in Graves' hyperthyroidism and ophthalmopathy.

The source was peripheral blood mononuclear cells (PBMCs), collected at new diagnosis, from a patient treated with antithyroid drugs. These receptors all come from a woman aged 25 to 45 with Graves disease.

This clonotype was counted at least ten times. The V and J genes are TRBV24-1 and TRBJ2-5; TRBD2 aligns across 9 bases. After removal of 3 bases from V and 2 bases from J, the junction contained 6 bases not matched to a gene. Germline-derived CDR1 and CDR2 are KGHDR and SFDVKD. This CDR3 has 16 amino acids. The CDR3 nucleotides read TGTGCCACCAGTGATGGGGGACTAGCTCTTCAAGAGACCCAGTACTTC. Translating gives CATSDGGLALQETQYF.

This clonotype was recorded at least ten times. The J gene is TRBJ1-5, the V gene TRBV28; D call uncertain. The CDR3 length is 14 residues. Per the germline V gene, CDR1 is MDHEN and CDR2 is SYDVKM. V lost 2 bases, J lost 4 bases, and 9 bases lay in between. This chain's CDR3 is CASSLASFNQPQHF. CDR3 nucleotide sequence: TGTGCCAGCAGTTTAGCTTCTTTTAATCAGCCCCAGCATTTT.

This clonotype was seen a few times. The rearrangement uses TRBV5-6 and TRBJ1-2; D not resolved. Germline V CDR1 and CDR2: SGHDT, YYEEEE. The CDR3 runs 16 residues. Between the trimmed V and J ends, which lost 2 bases and 2 bases, there was a span of 16 bases. The CDR3 bases are TGTGCCAGCAGCTTCACGCTAACGGTACTCAACTATGGCTACACCTTC. Amino acid sequence: CASSFTLTVLNYGYTF.

This clonotype was seen a single time. Being one base from a much bigger clone, this may be a read error. This chain joins TRBV29-1 and TRBJ2-2; the D is unclear. CDR1 is SQVTM, CDR2 ANQGSEA, per germline. The CDR3 totals 19 residues. V was cut by 0 bases and J by 3 bases, with 23 bases left in between. The CDR3 nucleotides read TGCAGCGTTGAAGATATTGGGTTAAGGAGCGCCTATTACACCGGGGAGCTGTTTTTT. Amino acids: CSVEDIGLRSAYYTGELFF.

The table lists this clonotype with a count of one. Given a much more abundant clone one base away, this may be a read error. The conserved final phenylalanine or tryptophan is absent from the CDR3, which likely points to a read error. V is TRBV6-1 and J is TRBJ1-4, with D unresolved. CDR1 and CDR2 from the germline V gene are MNHNS and SASEGT. CDR3 size: 14 residues. Trimming left V 6 bases short and J 10 bases short, with 18 bases between. In DNA, the CDR3 is TGTGCCAGCAGCCTCCCAGGCGGAAAAGGAAAACTGTTTTTG. Its translation: CASSLPGGKGKLFL.

This chain connects TRBV6-2 or TRBV6-3 to TRBJ2-3; 10 bases are shared with TRBD2. After removal of 2 bases from V and 4 bases from J, the junction contained 3 bases not matched to a gene. This CDR3 is 15 amino acids long. The germline CDR1 and CDR2 sequences are MNHEY and SVGEGT. The CDR3 region is CASSYQAGGPDTQYF. The CDR3 DNA reads as TGTGCCAGCAGTTACCAAGCGGGAGGGCCAGATACGCAGTATTTT.

This clonotype was seen many times. The rearrangement joins TRBV30 to TRBJ2-1, with D unresolved. CDR1 and CDR2 from the germline V gene are GTSNPN and SVGIG (reference sequence). The length of the CDR3 is 12 residues. Trimming took 0 bases from V and 10 from J, leaving 10 bases between them. DNA of the CDR3: TGTGCCTGGAGTGTACCGAACGGGGAGCAGTTCTTC. Translation: CAWSVPNGEQFF.

CDR3 sequence (DNA): TGTGCCAGCTCACCATTGGGACTAGCGGGAGGACGCAATGAGCAGTTCTTC. It is translated as CASSPLGLAGGRNEQFF. This sequence joins TRBV18 and TRBJ2-1; 15 bases match TRBD2. In germline, CDR1 is KGHSH, CDR2 LQKENI. The CDR3 sequence is 17 residues long. Trimming at V came to 2 bases and at J to 6 bases, leaving 5 bases not matched to a gene.